This entry lists 6 T cell receptor beta chains sequenced from one sample in a study of blood T cell repertoires in COVID-19. Assay: immunoSEQ multiplex PCR; the TCRdb copy retains only in-frame clones and omits some. The sample shows 190,000 or so clones, about nine tenths of them seen only once. Specimen: peripheral blood. The receptors derive from an older woman with acute or convalescent COVID-19.

The rearrangement uses TRBV5-1 and TRBJ2-3, with TRBD1 matching over 8 bases. Germline assignment: CDR1 SGHRS and CDR2 YFSETQ. V trimming: 4 bases; J trimming: 4 bases; junction bases outside the gene matches: 2. The CDR3 is 13 residues long. CDR3 sequence (DNA): TGCGCCAGCAGCCCGGACAGGGCAGATACGCAGTATTTT. It yields the protein CASSPDRADTQYF.

The chain joins TRBV10-3 to TRBJ2-7; D is unclear. Germline loops: CDR1 ENHRY, CDR2 SYGVKD. V was shortened by 6 bases and J by 0 bases, with 9 bases between the two germline ends. The CDR3 totals 13 residues. The CDR3 is CAISDRSSYEQYF. The CDR3 nucleotides are TGTGCCATCAGCGATAGGAGCTCCTACGAGCAGTACTTC.

V usage is TRBV5-1 and J usage is TRBJ1-1; maybe TRBD1 (5 bases). The V gene's germline CDR1 is SGHRS and CDR2 YFSETQ. Trimming cost V 5 bases and J 5 bases, with 10 bases left between them. This CDR3 has 12 residues. The CDR3 DNA follows: TGCGCCAGCAGACAGGAGGGGACTGAAGCTTTCTTT. Its translation: CASRQEGTEAFF.

J is TRBJ2-1 and V is TRBV11-3; 8 nucleotides align to TRBD2. Germline loops: CDR1 SGHNT, CDR2 YENEEA. V was pared by 5 bases and J by 6 bases, with 12 bases of the junction left unmatched. The CDR3 length is 16 residues. The CDR3 is CASSPISGSGVNEQFF. The CDR3 DNA follows: TGTGCCAGCAGCCCAATCAGTGGTAGCGGGGTCAATGAGCAGTTCTTC.

The rearrangement uses TRBV9 and TRBJ2-2, with a tentative D call TRBD1 (6 bases). This CDR3 comprises 16 residues. Germline CDR1 reads SGDLS; CDR2 reads YYNGEE. V gave up 5 bases and J gave up 4 bases, with 18 bases separating them. The chain's CDR3 is CASSGGSTGTTGELFF. DNA of the CDR3: TGTGCCAGCAGTGGGGGAAGCACAGGGACCACCGGGGAGCTGTTTTTT.

The V gene is TRBV7-9, the J gene TRBJ1-5, with 8 bases aligning to TRBD1. V trimming: 5 bases; J trimming: 3 bases; junction bases outside the gene matches: 6. Germline V gene sequence: CDR1 SEHNR, CDR2 FQNEAQ (reference sequence). The CDR3 consists of 15 residues. CDR3: CASSPQGASNQPQHF. CDR3 DNA sequence: TGTGCCAGCAGCCCCCAGGGGGCCTCCAATCAGCCCCAGCATTTT.